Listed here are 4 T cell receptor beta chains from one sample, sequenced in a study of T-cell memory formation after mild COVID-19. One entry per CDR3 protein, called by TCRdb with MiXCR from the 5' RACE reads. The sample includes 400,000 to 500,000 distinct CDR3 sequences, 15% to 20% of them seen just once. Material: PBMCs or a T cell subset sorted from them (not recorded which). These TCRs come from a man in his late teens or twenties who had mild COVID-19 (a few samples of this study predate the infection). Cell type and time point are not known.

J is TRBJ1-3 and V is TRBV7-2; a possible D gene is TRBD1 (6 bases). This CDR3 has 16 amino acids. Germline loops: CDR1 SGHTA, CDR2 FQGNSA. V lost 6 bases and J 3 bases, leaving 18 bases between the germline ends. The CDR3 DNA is TGTGCCAGCAGTTCCTCGGGGGGGGCACGTGGAAACACCATATATTTT. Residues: CASSSSGGARGNTIYF. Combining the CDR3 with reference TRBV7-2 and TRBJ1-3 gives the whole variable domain GAGVSQSPSNKVTEKGKDVELRCDPISGHTALYWYRQSLGQGLEFLIYFQGNSAPDKSGLPSDRFSAERTGGSVSTLTIQRTQQEDSAVYLCASSSSGGARGNTIYFGEGSWLTVV.

CDR3 nucleotides: TGTGCCAGCAGTTACTCGAGTAAGGGAGGGCGCAATGAGCAGTTCTTC. This sequence encodes CASSYSSKGGRNEQFF. The rearrangement joins TRBV6-5 to TRBJ2-1; 7 bases fit TRBD2. Germline assignment: CDR1 MNHEY and CDR2 SVGAGI. Trimming cost V 0 bases and J 6 bases; bases outside gene matches: 8. This CDR3 spans 16 amino acids.

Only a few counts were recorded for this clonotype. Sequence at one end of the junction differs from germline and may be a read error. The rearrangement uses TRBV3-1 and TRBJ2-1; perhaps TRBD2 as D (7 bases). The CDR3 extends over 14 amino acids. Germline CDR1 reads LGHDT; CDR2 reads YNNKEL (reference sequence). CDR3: CASSLRGASGAPSF. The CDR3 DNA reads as TGTGCCAGCAGCCTCAGGGGAGCCAGCGGGGCACCGTCCTTC.

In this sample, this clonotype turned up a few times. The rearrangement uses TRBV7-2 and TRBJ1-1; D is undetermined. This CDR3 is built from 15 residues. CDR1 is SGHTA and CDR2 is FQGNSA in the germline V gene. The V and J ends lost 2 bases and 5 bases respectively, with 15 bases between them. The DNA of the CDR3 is TGTGCCAGCAGCTTAACCCCACGTATGGAGACTGAAGCTTTCTTT. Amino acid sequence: CASSLTPRMETEAFF.